This TCR beta chain emerged from a study of cytomegalovirus exposure and HLA in healthy donors. Study-wide findings and caveats: What a later analysis reportedly showed was that an Asian-associated ancestry cluster had fewer N-insertions than the approximately 700-donor mean. Later on, a genetic analysis was performed. It linked a missense variant in DCLRE1C with V- and J-gene trimming of TCR beta. The majority of CMV-associated TCR beta chains were reported as apparently HLA-restricted in a later analysis.

The V and J ends lost 5 bases and 11 bases respectively, with 10 bases between them. The CDR3 is 10 amino acids. Germline V CDR1 and CDR2: DFQATT, SNEGSKA (reference sequence). Remarks on this clone: Its antigen remains unknown.

PCR involved 60 Vbeta and 13 Jbeta primers. As handled by the study authors: Counted up in a later analysis, unique TCR beta chains came to approximately 77 million, with around 10 million shared. Clones were read by immunoSEQ multiplex PCR, and TCRdb kept only the in-frame ones, dropping some. From that table come the V and J calls and clone size; the DNA was used to work out D and trimming. The sample lists more than 85,000 clones, about 77% seen once, with 4.8% in the top ten. This rearrangement joins TRBV20-1 to TRBJ1-5; D unresolved. The clonotype comes from a woman aged 18 to 35 in good health and CMV-seropositive. Sequenced material: PBMCs. Written as DNA, the CDR3 is TGCAGTGCTGGCCCCGTGGCCCAGCATTTT. This gives the protein CSAGPVAQHF.